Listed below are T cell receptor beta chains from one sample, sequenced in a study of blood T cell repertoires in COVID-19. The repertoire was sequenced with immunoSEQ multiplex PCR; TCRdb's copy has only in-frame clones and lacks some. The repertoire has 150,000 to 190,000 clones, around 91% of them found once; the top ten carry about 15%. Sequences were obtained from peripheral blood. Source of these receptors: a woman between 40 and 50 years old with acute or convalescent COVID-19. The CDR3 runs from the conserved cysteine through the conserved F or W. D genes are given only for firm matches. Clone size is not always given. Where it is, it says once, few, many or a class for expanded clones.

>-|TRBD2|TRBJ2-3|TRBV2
TGTGCCAGCAGTTCGACTAGCTCCGGAGATACGCAGTATTTT
CASSSTSSGDTQYF
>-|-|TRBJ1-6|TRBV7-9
TGTGCCAGCAGCTTTGGACAGCCTAATTCACCCCTCCACTTT
CASSFGQPNSPLHF
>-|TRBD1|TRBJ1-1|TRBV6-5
TGTGCCAGCAGTCCACGGACAGGGAAGAACACTGAAGCTTTCTTT
CASSPRTGKNTEAFF
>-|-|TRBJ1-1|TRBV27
TGTGCCAGCAGTTTATCGACAGGGAACACTGAAGCTTTCTTT
CASSLSTGNTEAFF
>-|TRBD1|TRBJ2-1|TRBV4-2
TGTGCCAGCAGCCCTTACGAAGACAGGGGGCTTTACAATGAGCAGTTCTTC
CASSPYEDRGLYNEQFF
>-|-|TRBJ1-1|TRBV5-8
TGTGCCAGCAGCTTGCTATCTAATGAAGCTTTCTTT
CASSLLSNEAFF
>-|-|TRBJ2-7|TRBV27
TGTGCCAGCAGTCAGGACAGTCTCCACCCCTACGAGCAGTACTTC
CASSQDSLHPYEQYF
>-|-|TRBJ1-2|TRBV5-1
TGCGCCAGCAGCTTTTCCGGGGTTAACTATGGCTACACCTTC
CASSFSGVNYGYTF
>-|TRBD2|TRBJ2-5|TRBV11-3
TGTGCCAGCAGCTTTGGGGTAGCGGGAGGGGGACGAGAGACCCAGTACTTC
CASSFGVAGGGRETQYF
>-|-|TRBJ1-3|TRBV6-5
TGTGCCAGCAGTTACAGCGGGGGAAACACCATATATTTT
CASSYSGGNTIYF
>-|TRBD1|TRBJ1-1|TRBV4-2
TGTGCCAGCAGCCAGGGAACTGACAGGGCGGACACTGAAGCTTTCTTT
CASSQGTDRADTEAFF
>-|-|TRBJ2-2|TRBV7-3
TGTGCCAGCAGCTTAAGGACAGGGAGGGAGGAGAACACCGGGGAGCTGTTTTTT
CASSLRTGREENTGELFF
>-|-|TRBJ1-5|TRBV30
TGTGCCTGGAGTCTCCAGGTGAATCAGCCCCAGCATTTT
CAWSLQVNQPQHF
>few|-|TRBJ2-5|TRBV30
TGTGCCTGGAGTGTGGGGCGGGAGACCCAGTACTTC
CAWSVGRETQYF
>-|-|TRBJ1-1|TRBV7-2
TGTGCCAGCTCTGGACAGCCAAACACTGAAGCTTTCTTT
CASSGQPNTEAFF
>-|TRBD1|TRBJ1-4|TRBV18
TGTGCCAGCTCACTAGCAGGGGGCGCTTACCCTAATGAAAAACTGTTTTTT
CASSLAGGAYPNEKLFF
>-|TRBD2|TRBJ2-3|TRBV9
TGTGCCAGCAGCGACGGGACTAGCACCCGGAAACCTACGCAGTATTTT
CASSDGTSTRKPTQYF
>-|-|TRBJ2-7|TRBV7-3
TGTGCCAGCAGCTTTGGCTCCGGACTGTTCGACGAGCAGTACTTC
CASSFGSGLFDEQYF
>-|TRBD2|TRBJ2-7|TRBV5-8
TGTGCCGGACGAGTCGTTGACAACCTAGCGGGGGTTAGGTACGAGCAGTACTTC
CAGRVVDNLAGVRYEQYF
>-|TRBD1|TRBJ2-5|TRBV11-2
TGTGCCAGCAGCTTAGTTGGACAGGGGATGGGGGAGACCCAGTACTTC
CASSLVGQGMGETQYF